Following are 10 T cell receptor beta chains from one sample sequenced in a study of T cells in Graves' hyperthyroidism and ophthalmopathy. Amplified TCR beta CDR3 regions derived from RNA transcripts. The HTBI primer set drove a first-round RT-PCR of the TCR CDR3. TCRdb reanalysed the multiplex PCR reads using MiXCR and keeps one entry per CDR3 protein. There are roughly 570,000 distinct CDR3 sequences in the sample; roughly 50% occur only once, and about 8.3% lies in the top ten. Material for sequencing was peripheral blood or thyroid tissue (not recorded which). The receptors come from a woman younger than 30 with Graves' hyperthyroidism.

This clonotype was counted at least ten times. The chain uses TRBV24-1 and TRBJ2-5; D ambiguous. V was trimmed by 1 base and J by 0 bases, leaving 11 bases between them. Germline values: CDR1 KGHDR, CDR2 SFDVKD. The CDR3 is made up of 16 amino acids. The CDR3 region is CATSDFFGPNQETQYF. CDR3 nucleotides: TGTGCCACCAGTGATTTTTTCGGTCCGAACCAAGAGACCCAGTACTTC.

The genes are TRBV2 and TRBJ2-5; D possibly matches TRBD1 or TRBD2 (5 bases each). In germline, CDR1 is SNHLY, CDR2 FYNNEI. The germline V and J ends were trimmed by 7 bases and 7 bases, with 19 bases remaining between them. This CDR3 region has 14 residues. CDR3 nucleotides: TGTGCCAGCACGAGAGCGAGGGGTCGGGGGACCCAGTACTTC. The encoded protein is CASTRARGRGTQYF. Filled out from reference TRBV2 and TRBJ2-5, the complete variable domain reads EPEVTQTPSHQVTQMGQEVILRCVPISNHLYFYWYRQILGQKVEFLVSFYNNEISEKSEIFDDQFSVERPDGSNFTLKIRSTKLEDSAMYFCASTRARGRGTQYFGPGTRLLVL.

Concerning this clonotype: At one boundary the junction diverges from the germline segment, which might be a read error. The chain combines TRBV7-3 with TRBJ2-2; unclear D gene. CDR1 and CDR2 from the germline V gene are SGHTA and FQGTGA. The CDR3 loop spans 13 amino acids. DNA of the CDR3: TGCGCCAGCAGCCAATTATATTCCGGGGAGCTGTTTTTT. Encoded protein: CASSQLYSGELFF. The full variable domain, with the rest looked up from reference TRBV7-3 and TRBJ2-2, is GAGVSQTPSNKVTEKGKYVELRCDPISGHTALYWYRQSLGQGPEFLIYFQGTGAADDSGLPNDRFFAVRPEGSVSTLKIQRTERGDSAVYLCASSQLYSGELFFGEGSRLTVL.

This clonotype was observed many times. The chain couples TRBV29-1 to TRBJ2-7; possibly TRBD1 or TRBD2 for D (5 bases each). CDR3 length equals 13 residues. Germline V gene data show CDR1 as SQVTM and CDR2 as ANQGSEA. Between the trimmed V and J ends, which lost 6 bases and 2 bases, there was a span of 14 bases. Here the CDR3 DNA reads TGCAGCGTCCGGCCGGGGACCGCCTACGAGCAGTACTTC. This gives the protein CSVRPGTAYEQYF.

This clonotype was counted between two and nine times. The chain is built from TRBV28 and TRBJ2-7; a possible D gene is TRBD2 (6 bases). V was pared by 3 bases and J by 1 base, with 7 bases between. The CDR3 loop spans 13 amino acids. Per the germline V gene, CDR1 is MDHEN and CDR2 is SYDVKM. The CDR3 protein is CASSLTSSYEQYF. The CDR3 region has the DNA TGTGCCAGCAGTTTGACTAGTTCCTACGAGCAGTACTTC.

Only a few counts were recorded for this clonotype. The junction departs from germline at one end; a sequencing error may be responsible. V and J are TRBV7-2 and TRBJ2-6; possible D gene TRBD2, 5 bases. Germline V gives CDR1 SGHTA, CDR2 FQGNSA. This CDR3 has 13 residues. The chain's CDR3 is CASSPPGVNVLTF. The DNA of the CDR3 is TGTGCCAGCAGCCCCCCCGGGGTCAACGTCCTGACTTTC.

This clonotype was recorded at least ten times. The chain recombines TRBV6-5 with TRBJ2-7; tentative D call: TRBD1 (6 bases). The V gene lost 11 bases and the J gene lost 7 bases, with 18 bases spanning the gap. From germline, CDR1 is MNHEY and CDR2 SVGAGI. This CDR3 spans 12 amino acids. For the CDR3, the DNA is TGTGCCCCCCGGGACATAAAGGGAGAGCAGTACTTC. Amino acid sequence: CAPRDIKGEQYF.

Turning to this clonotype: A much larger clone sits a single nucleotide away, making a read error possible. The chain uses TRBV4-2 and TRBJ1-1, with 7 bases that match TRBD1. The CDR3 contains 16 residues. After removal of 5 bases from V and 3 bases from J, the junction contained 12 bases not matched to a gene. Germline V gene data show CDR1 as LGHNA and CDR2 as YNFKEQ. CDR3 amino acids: CASSSTTGALDTEAFF. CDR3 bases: TGTGCCAGCAGCTCCACCACAGGGGCACTGGACACTGAAGCTTTCTTT.

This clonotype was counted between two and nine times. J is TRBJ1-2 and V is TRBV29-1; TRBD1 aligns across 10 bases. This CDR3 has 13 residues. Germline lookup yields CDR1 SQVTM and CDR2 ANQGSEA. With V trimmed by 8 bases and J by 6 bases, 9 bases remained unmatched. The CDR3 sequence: CSSWDRGGNGYTF. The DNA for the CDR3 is TGCAGCAGTTGGGACAGGGGAGGGAATGGCTACACCTTC.

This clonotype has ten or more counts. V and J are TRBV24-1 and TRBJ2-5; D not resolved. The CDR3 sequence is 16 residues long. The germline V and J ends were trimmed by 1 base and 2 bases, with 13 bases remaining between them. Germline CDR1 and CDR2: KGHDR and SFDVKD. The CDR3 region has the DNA TGTGCCACCAGTGATTTAAGGGTAGACGGACAAGAGACCCAGTACTTC. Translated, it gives CATSDLRVDGQETQYF.